The rows below give T cell receptor beta chains drawn from one sample of a study of CD8 T cells in ankylosing spondylitis. A single record per CDR3 protein comes from TCRdb applying MiXCR to the 5' RACE reads. The repertoire holds roughly 700,000 distinct CDR3 sequences, with roughly 20% as singletons. The sample taken for sequencing was blood, either unsorted or a sorted T cell fraction (not recorded which). The source is a male donor with ankylosing spondylitis. CDR3s include the opening cysteine and the closing phenylalanine or tryptophan. A D gene is named only where the DNA matches it firmly. A row's size may be missing; if present it is once, few, many or a size class.

abundance | j_gene | d_gene | v_gene | CDR3nt | CDR3aa
. | TRBJ2-1 | . | TRBV12-3/TRBV12-4 | TGTGCCAGCAGAAGGGCAGGGTTCAATGAGCAGTTCTTC | CASRRAGFNEQFF
many | TRBJ2-3 | . | TRBV12-3/TRBV12-4 | TGTGCCAGCAGTCCTAACAGGCATCGCACAGATACGCAGTATTTT | CASSPNRHRTDTQYF
. | TRBJ1-4 | . | TRBV29-1 | TGCAGCGTTGGAAGCAGCATTAATGAAAAACTGTTTTTT | CSVGSSINEKLFF
. | TRBJ2-1 | TRBD1 | TRBV4-3 | TGCGCCAGCAGCGGGACAGGGCTCGATGAGCAGTTCTTC | CASSGTGLDEQFF
. | TRBJ2-7 | . | TRBV14 | TGTGCCAGCAGCTCGACGGACATCGAGCAGTACTTC | CASSSTDIEQYF
. | TRBJ2-1 | TRBD1 | TRBV7-8 | TGTGCCAGCAGCTTAGTTGGGACAGCCTACTCTAAACATGAGCAGTTCTTC | CASSLVGTAYSKHEQFF
. | TRBJ2-5 | TRBD1 | TRBV12-3/TRBV12-4 | TGTGCCAGCACATGGACAGGGAGGGAGACCCAGTACTTC | CASTWTGRETQYF
. | TRBJ1-1 | . | TRBV20-1 | TGCAGTGCCCCCCATCCCAGCGGGTGGGATAGCACTGAAGCTTTCTTT | CSAPHPSGWDSTEAFF
. | TRBJ2-1 | . | TRBV30 | TGTGCCTGGAGTGCGGGTGGGGGGAGTGAGCAGTTCTTC | CAWSAGGGSEQFF
. | TRBJ2-3 | TRBD2 | TRBV10-3 | TGTGCCATCAGTGTACTAGCGGGAGTCGCAGATACGCAGTATTTT | CAISVLAGVADTQYF
few | TRBJ2-6 | . | TRBV12-3/TRBV12-4 | TGTGCCAGCAGTTACCATTTGGCCAACGTCCTGACTTTC | CASSYHLANVLTF
few | TRBJ2-7 | . | TRBV10-3 | TGTGCCATCTCCGAGAGGGGATACGAGCAGTACTTC | CAISERGYEQYF
many | TRBJ1-2 | . | TRBV6-2/TRBV6-3 | TGTGCCAGCAGTTGGGACGGCAACTATGGCTACACCTTC | CASSWDGNYGYTF
. | TRBJ2-1 | TRBD2 | TRBV25-1 | TGTGCCAGCAGTGATGCCAGGACTAGCGTTTACAATGAGCAGTTCTTC | CASSDARTSVYNEQFF
. | TRBJ2-7 | . | TRBV27 | TGTGCCAGCAGTTTAACGCCAGGGTACGAGCAGTACTTC | CASSLTPGYEQYF
few | TRBJ2-2 | TRBD1 | TRBV9 | TGTGCCAGCAGCGTAGGGACAGGGGCTCGAACCGGGGAGCTGTTTTTT | CASSVGTGARTGELFF
few | TRBJ1-4 | . | TRBV20-1 | TGCAGTGCTAGAGACCCGGGGGGCCGTGATGAAAAACTGTTTTTT | CSARDPGGRDEKLFF
. | TRBJ1-2 | TRBD1 | TRBV7-8 | TGTGCCAGCAGCAGCATCCCCGGGACAGGGGATGGCTACACCTTC | CASSSIPGTGDGYTF
few | TRBJ1-1 | . | TRBV24-1 | TGTGCCACCAGTGCCCGACGGGGATCTGAAGCTTTCTTT | CATSARRGSEAFF
. | TRBJ2-7 | TRBD1 | TRBV30 | TGTGCCTGGAGTGCCGGGACAGGCCCCTACGAGCAGTACTTC | CAWSAGTGPYEQYF
many | TRBJ2-1 | TRBD1 | TRBV27 | TGTGCCAGCAGTTTAGACAGGGATACCTACAATGAGCAGTTCTTC | CASSLDRDTYNEQFF
. | TRBJ2-2 | . | TRBV15 | TGTGCCACCAGCATCATCAGGTTCGGGGAGCTGTTTTTT | CATSIIRFGELFF
. | TRBJ1-1 | . | TRBV6-2/TRBV6-3 | TGTGCCAGCACTACCGGACACTCGAACACTGAAGCTTTCTTT | CASTTGHSNTEAFF
many | TRBJ1-5 | . | TRBV12-3/TRBV12-4 | TGTGCCAGCAGTTACTATAGCAATCAGCCCCAGCATTTT | CASSYYSNQPQHF
. | TRBJ2-4 | . | TRBV12-3/TRBV12-4 | TGTGCCAGCAGTCCCCAGGGGGGGAAGGAGGTCAAAAACATTCAGTACTTC | CASSPQGGKEVKNIQYF
few | TRBJ1-6 | TRBD1 | TRBV12-3/TRBV12-4 | TGTGCCAGCAGTCCGGACAGGATCTATAATTCACCCCTCCACTTT | CASSPDRIYNSPLHF
few | TRBJ2-5 | . | TRBV7-2 | TGTGCCAGCAGCTTATCCCCAACCCGGGAGACCCAGTACTTC | CASSLSPTRETQYF